These 12 T cell receptor beta chains share one sample of origin, sequenced in a study of metastatic and nonmetastatic thyroid tumors. Until they underwent thyroid surgery, no patient had received any treatment. TCRdb reprocessed the PCR reads using MiXCR. The sample yields approximately 82,000 clones, roughly an eighth seen once. Material: tumor tissue. The receptors shown here come from a female donor with papillary thyroid cancer or a benign thyroid nodule (not recorded which). Some clones in this sample may be carry-over from other donors' samples.

This clone is categorized as medium-sized. The chain couples TRBV11-3 to TRBJ2-7; TRBD1 agrees at 7 bases. CDR3 length equals 15 residues. Per germline, CDR1 SGHNT and CDR2 YENEEA. Unmatched junction bases numbered 4, after V lost 0 bases and J lost 2 bases. The CDR3 bases are TGTGCCAGCAGCTTAGAGGGGACAGAAGCCTACGAGCAGTACTTC. It encodes CASSLEGTEAYEQYF.

This clone has just a few counts. This could be a read error, since a much larger clone is one nucleotide away. In the same sample, other DNA sequences code for this CDR3. V gene TRBV7-9 combines with J gene TRBJ2-7; D unclear. CDR1 and CDR2 from the germline V gene are SEHNR and FQNEAQ (reference sequence). CDR3 size: 14 residues. Here the CDR3 reads CASSLAPPPYEQYF. The CDR3 DNA reads TGTGCCAGCAGCTTAGCTCCTCCCCCCTATGAGCAGTACTTC.

This clone was counted ten times or more. The genes are TRBV11-3 and TRBJ1-1; 9 bases are shared with TRBD1. V lost 3 bases to trimming and J lost 1 base; unmatched junction nucleotides: 3. The CDR3 has 15 amino acids. Germline loops: CDR1 SGHNT, CDR2 YENEEA. This CDR3 reads CASSFPTGGNTEAFF. Here the CDR3 DNA reads TGTGCCAGCAGCTTCCCGACAGGGGGGAACACTGAAGCTTTCTTT.

V gene TRBV18 combines with J gene TRBJ2-5; D might be TRBD2 (5 bases). CDR1 and CDR2 (germline): KGHSH, LQKENI. This CDR3 is 13 amino acids long. V dropped 6 bases and J dropped 5 bases, with 13 bases sitting between them. The CDR3 sequence: CASSGVSGETQYF. The CDR3 region has the DNA TGTGCCAGCTCGGGAGTTTCCGGGGAGACCCAGTACTTC.

This clone was recorded a few times. The junction departs from germline at one end; a sequencing error may be responsible. Within the sample, other DNA sequences also encode this same CDR3. CDR3 in DNA: TGTGCCAGCTCGGTGAGTCGGGAGACGACCGGGGAGCTGTTCTTT. Translation gives CASSVSRETTGELFF. The V gene is TRBV18, the J gene TRBJ2-2; a possible D gene is TRBD2 (6 bases). The CDR3 is 15 residues long. The germline V gene has CDR1 KGHSH and CDR2 LQKENI.

In this sample, this clone turned up many times. The chain links TRBV13 to TRBJ1-1; TRBD1 is a possible D gene (5 bases). The V and J ends lost 1 base and 11 bases respectively, with 14 bases between them. The CDR3 is 13 amino acids. CDR1 is PRHDT and CDR2 is FYEKMQ in the germline V gene (reference sequence). Here the CDR3 DNA reads TGTGCCAGCAGCTTAGCAGGGAATTTGGATGCTTTCTTT. Translation gives CASSLAGNLDAFF.

The gene calls are TRBV6-1 and TRBJ2-5; no reliable D call. V was pared by 2 bases and J by 5 bases, with 9 bases between. CDR1 and CDR2 from the germline V gene are MNHNS and SASEGT. The CDR3 sequence is 13 residues long. CDR3 loop: CASSESTRETQYF. The DNA for the CDR3 is TGTGCCAGCAGTGAATCTACTCGCGAGACCCAGTACTTC.

In this sample, this clone turned up many times. This rearrangement joins TRBV15 to TRBJ2-7; D unresolved. The CDR3 sequence is 13 residues long. CDR1 is LNHNV, CDR2 YYDKDF, per germline (reference sequence). V was trimmed by 1 base and J by 3 bases, leaving 7 bases between them. This chain's CDR3 is CATSRGRDYEQYF. The CDR3 bases are TGTGCCACCAGCAGAGGTAGGGACTACGAGCAGTACTTC.

This clone was seen ten or more times. V and J are TRBV12-3 or TRBV12-4 and TRBJ2-3; D possibly corresponds to TRBD1 (6 bases). V lost 4 bases to trimming and J lost 8 bases, with 10 bases between them. The CDR3 spans 12 residues. Written as DNA, the CDR3 is TGTGCCAGCAGTTGGGGGCGCGGTACGCAGTATTTT. The encoded protein is CASSWGRGTQYF.

This clone was found many times. The chain links TRBV11-2 to TRBJ2-2, with D possibly being TRBD1 (6 bases). Germline CDR1 and CDR2: SGHAT and FQNNGV. Trimming left V 4 bases short and J 5 bases short, with 8 bases between. This CDR3 comprises 13 residues. In DNA form, the CDR3 reads TGTGCCAGCAGCTCCGGACAGACCGGGGAGCTGTTTTTT. Residues: CASSSGQTGELFF.

This clone was seen repeatedly, ten times or more. The chain's CDR3 is CACAPGQTREQYF. The CDR3 DNA reads as TGTGCCTGCGCGCCGGGACAGACGCGGGAGCAGTACTTC. This chain uses TRBV30 with TRBJ2-7; 7 bases agree with TRBD1. V was clipped by 6 bases and J by 7 bases; unmatched bases: 12. CDR1 is GTSNPN and CDR2 is SVGIG in the germline V gene (reference sequence). The CDR3 has 13 residues.

This clone appeared a few times. This may arise from a read error, as a much more abundant clone is one base away. V and J are TRBV2 and TRBJ2-5, with D perhaps given as TRBD1 or TRBD2 (5 bases each). From germline, CDR1 is SNHLY and CDR2 FYNNEI. This CDR3 has 12 residues. In DNA, the CDR3 is TGTGCCAGCAGTGGTAGGGGAGAGACCAAGTACTTC. This codes for CASSGRGETKYF.